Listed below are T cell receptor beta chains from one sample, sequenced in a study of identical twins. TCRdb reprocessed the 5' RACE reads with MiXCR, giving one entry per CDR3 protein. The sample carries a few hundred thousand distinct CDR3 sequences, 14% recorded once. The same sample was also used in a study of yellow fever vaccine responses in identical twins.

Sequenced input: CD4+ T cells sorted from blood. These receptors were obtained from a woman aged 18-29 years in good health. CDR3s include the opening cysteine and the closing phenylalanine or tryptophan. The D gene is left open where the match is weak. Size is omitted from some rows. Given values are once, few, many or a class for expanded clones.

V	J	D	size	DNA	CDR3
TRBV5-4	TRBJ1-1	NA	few	TGTGCCAGCAGCTTGACAGGGAAGAACACTGAAGCTTTCTTT	CASSLTGKNTEAFF
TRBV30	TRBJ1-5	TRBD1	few	TGTGCCTGGAGTGCCGGGACAGGATACAATCAGCCCCAGCATTTT	CAWSAGTGYNQPQHF
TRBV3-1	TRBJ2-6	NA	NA	TGTGCCAGCAGCCAATTATTGGGGACTGGGGCCAACGTCCTGACTTTC	CASSQLLGTGANVLTF
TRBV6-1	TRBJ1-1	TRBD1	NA	TGTGCCAGCAAGGGGACAGGGACGAACACTGAAGCTTTCTTT	CASKGTGTNTEAFF
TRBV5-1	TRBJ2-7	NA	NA	TGCGCCAGCAGCCTCACCGGGACGGGCCACGGCCACGAGCAGTACTTC	CASSLTGTGHGHEQYF
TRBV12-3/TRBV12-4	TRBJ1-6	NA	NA	TGTGCCAGCAGTCCAGCGCTGACAGGTCCCGAATATCCCCTCCACTTT	CASSPALTGPEYPLHF
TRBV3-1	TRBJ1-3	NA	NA	TGTGCCAGCAGCCAAGGAATCCGCTCTGGAAACACCATATATTTT	CASSQGIRSGNTIYF
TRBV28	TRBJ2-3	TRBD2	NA	TGTGCCAGCAGTCTCCAGCGGGAAAAAAGGTATTTT	CASSLQREKRYF
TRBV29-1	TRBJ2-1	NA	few	TGCAGCGTTGTGGGACTTCTCGCCTACAATGAGCAGTTCTTC	CSVVGLLAYNEQFF
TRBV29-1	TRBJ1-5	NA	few	TGCAGCGTTGGAACAGGGAAGGCCAATCAGCCCCAGCATTTT	CSVGTGKANQPQHF
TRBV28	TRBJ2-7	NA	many	TGTGCCAGCAGGTCACAGGGCCGGTACGAGCAGTACTTC	CASRSQGRYEQYF
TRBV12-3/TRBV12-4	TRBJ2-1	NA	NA	TGTGCCAGCAGTTTAGGCGGGGAGGTCTACTACAATGAGCAGTTCTTC	CASSLGGEVYYNEQFF
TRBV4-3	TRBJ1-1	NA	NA	TGCGCCAGCAGTCACGAAGGGAACACTGAAGCTTTCTTT	CASSHEGNTEAFF
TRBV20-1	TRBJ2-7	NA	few	TGCAGTGCAACCTCCGGGACTGGCTCCTACGAGCAGTACTTC	CSATSGTGSYEQYF
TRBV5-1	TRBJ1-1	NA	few	TGCGCCAGCAGCTCCCCTACGGGCCGGAGGACTGAAGCTTTCTTT	CASSSPTGRRTEAFF
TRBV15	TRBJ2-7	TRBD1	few	TGTGCCACCAGCAGAGGGACAGGGCAGAACGAGCAGTACTTC	CATSRGTGQNEQYF
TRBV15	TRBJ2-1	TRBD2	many	TGTGCCACCAGCTTCCGGGACTATGATGGTGAGCAGTTCTTC	CATSFRDYDGEQFF
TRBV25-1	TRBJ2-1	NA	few	TGTGCCAGCAGTCCCCTAGGAGGGGCGGGTTGGGTCTTC	CASSPLGGAGWVF
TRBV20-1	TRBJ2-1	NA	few	TGCAGTGCTAGAGTAGGCCTGCTAGGCCACGAGCAGTTCTTC	CSARVGLLGHEQFF